The clone carrying this TCR beta chain was detected only a few times. Its antigen is not known. The sample belongs to a study of cytomegalovirus exposure and HLA in healthy donors. PCR was performed using 60 Vbeta and 13 Jbeta primers. Method: immunoSEQ multiplex PCR; TCRdb's copy keeps in-frame clones and lacks some. The repertoire holds more than 110,000 clones, 80% seen once, with 2.4% in the top ten. Study conclusions and caveats: As a later analysis revealed, most CMV-associated TCR beta chains appeared HLA-restricted.

Germline V lookup: CDR1 SGHDT, CDR2 YYEEEE. V was pared by 5 bases and J by 7 bases, with 10 bases of the junction left unmatched. The CDR3 has 14 amino acids. This TCR was recovered from a man aged 45-60 years in good health and CMV-seronegative. The V call is TRBV5-6, the J call TRBJ1-1; 8 bases agree with TRBD1. The source material was PBMCs. This CDR3 is CASSSDREGGEAFF. The CDR3 bases are TGTGCCAGCAGTTCGGACAGGGAAGGGGGTGAAGCTTTCTTT.